These 10 T cell receptor beta chains were sequenced from one sample in a study of cytomegalovirus exposure and HLA in healthy donors. Libraries were prepared by immunoSEQ multiplex PCR; TCRdb keeps only in-frame clonotypes and omits some of them. The repertoire holds 57,000 or so clones, with roughly 94% as singletons. Sequencing was performed on PBMCs. The receptors stem from a man younger than 35 in good health and CMV-seronegative.

The genes are TRBV9 and TRBJ1-3; no clear D gene. The germline V and J ends were trimmed by 4 bases and 0 bases, with 5 bases remaining between them. Germline-derived CDR1 and CDR2 are SGDLS and YYNGEE. The CDR3 spans 13 residues. DNA of the CDR3: TGTGCCAGCAGCTCCAACTCTGGAAACACCATATATTTT. This codes for CASSSNSGNTIYF.

This sequence joins TRBV7-2 and TRBJ1-2, with 12 nucleotides matching TRBD1. This CDR3 region has 15 residues. V was clipped by 5 bases and J by 2 bases; unmatched bases: 3. CDR1 is SGHTA, CDR2 FQGNSA, per germline. CDR3 nucleotide sequence: TGTGCCAGCAGCCCAGGGACAGGGGGCAACTATGGCTACACCTTC. It translates to CASSPGTGGNYGYTF.

This chain joins TRBV4-1 and TRBJ1-5; a weak D match, TRBD1 (6 bases). Per germline, CDR1 MGHRA and CDR2 YSYEKL. CDR3 length: 16 amino acids. V shed 0 bases and J shed 7 bases, with 16 bases lying between them. The CDR3 nucleotides are TGCGCCAGCAGCCAAGATGGGGGGGCCCTCAGGCAGCCCCAGCATTTT. This translates into CASSQDGGALRQPQHF.

V gene TRBV7-9 combines with J gene TRBJ1-1, with TRBD1 as a possible D gene (5 bases). CDR1 is SEHNR and CDR2 is FQNEAQ in the germline V gene (reference sequence). The CDR3 runs 15 residues. V was cut by 1 base and J by 6 bases, with 15 bases left in between. The CDR3 spells CASSLVPRGDAEAFF. In DNA, the CDR3 is TGTGCCAGCAGCTTAGTTCCAAGGGGCGACGCTGAAGCTTTCTTT.

The V gene is TRBV11-3, the J gene TRBJ2-1; TRBD2 matches 8 bases. J was trimmed by 1 base and V by 4 bases; bases with no gene match: 6. Germline loops: CDR1 SGHNT, CDR2 YENEEA. The CDR3 is 16 amino acids. CDR3 sequence (DNA): TGTGCCAGCAGCTGGGGGACTAGAGGGTCCTACAATGAGCAGTTCTTC. Translated, it gives CASSWGTRGSYNEQFF.

The chain is built from TRBV9 and TRBJ1-2, with 7 bases that match TRBD1. The trim removed 0 bases at V and 5 bases at J, leaving 13 bases unmatched. The germline gives CDR1 SGDLS, CDR2 YYNGEE. The length of the CDR3 is 17 residues. The chain's CDR3 is CASSVEWQGVGGYGYTF. In nucleotides, the CDR3 is TGTGCCAGCAGCGTAGAGTGGCAGGGGGTAGGGGGGTATGGCTACACCTTC.

The V gene is TRBV5-1, the J gene TRBJ2-1; TRBD1 matches at 10 bases. J lost 3 bases, V lost 2 bases, and 5 bases had no gene match. CDR3 length equals 16 residues. Per germline, CDR1 SGHRS and CDR2 YFSETQ. The CDR3: CASSFYGTGVYNEQFF. The CDR3 DNA reads as TGCGCCAGCAGCTTCTACGGGACAGGGGTCTACAATGAGCAGTTCTTC.

The chain recombines TRBV11-2 with TRBJ1-1, with TRBD1 matching over 9 bases. The CDR3 consists of 14 residues. Unmatched junction bases numbered 6, after V lost 5 bases and J lost 5 bases. CDR1 is SGHAT, CDR2 FQNNGV, per germline. The CDR3 nucleotides are TGTGCCAGCAGCCAGAGGGACAGGGCGACTGAAGCTTTCTTT. Translated, it gives CASSQRDRATEAFF.

The gene calls are TRBV19 and TRBJ1-5; D possibly corresponds to TRBD1 (6 bases). V lost 5 bases and J 6 bases, leaving 14 bases between the germline ends. The CDR3 length is 14 residues. The germline CDR1 and CDR2 sequences are LNHDA and SQIVND (reference sequence). The DNA of the CDR3 is TGTGCCAGTAGTCCTCAGACAGGTAGTCAGCCCCAGCATTTT. As protein: CASSPQTGSQPQHF.

The chain is built from TRBV23-1 and TRBJ2-6; D is perhaps TRBD2 (5 bases). TRBV23-1 is known as an ORF, though its function is uncertain. CDR3 size: 16 residues. V lost 0 bases to trimming and J lost 0 bases, with 6 bases between them. For the CDR3, the DNA is TGCGCCAGCAGTCAATCTCGGGGCTCTGGGGCCAACGTCCTGACTTTC. This sequence encodes CASSQSRGSGANVLTF.